These T cell receptor beta chains were read from a single sample in a study of blood T cell repertoires in COVID-19. The data were produced by immunoSEQ multiplex PCR, yet TCRdb's version contains in-frame clones alone and is incomplete. The table has more than 95,000 clones, about 75% seen once. The specimen sequenced was peripheral blood. These receptors were taken from a woman aged 70 to 79 with acute or convalescent COVID-19. CDR3s include the opening cysteine and the closing phenylalanine or tryptophan. D genes are given only for firm matches. Some rows mark clone size as missing; the rest say once, few, many or name a class of expanded clone.

D: .; J: TRBJ1-1; size: .; V: TRBV10-3; CDR3: CAISAPPADTMNTEAFF; DNA: TGTGCCATCAGTGCCCCCCCCGCCGACACAATGAACACTGAAGCTTTCTTT
D: .; J: TRBJ1-1; size: .; V: TRBV28; CDR3: CASTPRGMWAEAFF; DNA: TGTGCCAGCACCCCAAGGGGTATGTGGGCTGAAGCTTTCTTT
D: TRBD1; J: TRBJ1-3; size: .; V: TRBV3-1/TRBV3-2; CDR3: CASSQGQGVTTIYF; DNA: TGTGCCAGCAGCCAGGGACAGGGTGTCACCACCATATATTTT
D: .; J: TRBJ2-7; size: .; V: TRBV27; CDR3: CASSFVRGSSYEQYF; DNA: TGTGCCAGCAGTTTTGTCAGGGGAAGCTCCTACGAGCAGTACTTC
D: .; J: TRBJ2-1; size: .; V: TRBV7-2; CDR3: CASSSGREQYNEQFF; DNA: TGTGCCAGCAGCTCCGGTCGGGAGCAGTACAATGAGCAGTTCTTC
D: .; J: TRBJ2-3; size: few; V: TRBV12-5; CDR3: CASETGTPTDTQYF; DNA: TGTGCTAGTGAGACCGGGACACCCACAGATACGCAGTATTTT
D: .; J: TRBJ2-7; size: many; V: TRBV14; CDR3: CASSHSRGYEQYF; DNA: TGTGCCAGCAGCCATTCCAGAGGATACGAGCAGTACTTC
D: .; J: TRBJ1-4; size: .; V: TRBV12-5; CDR3: CASGLRTHNEKLFF; DNA: TGTGCTAGTGGTTTACGGACTCATAATGAAAAACTGTTTTTT
D: .; J: TRBJ1-1; size: .; V: TRBV18; CDR3: CASSPIDSRAEAFF; DNA: TGTGCCAGCTCACCAATAGACAGTCGGGCTGAAGCTTTCTTT
D: .; J: TRBJ2-1; size: .; V: TRBV5-4; CDR3: CASSFKESGNEQFF; DNA: TGTGCCAGCAGCTTCAAAGAATCGGGGAATGAGCAGTTCTTC
D: TRBD1; J: TRBJ1-1; size: once; V: TRBV30; CDR3: CAWSVGTGVRVNTEAFF; DNA: TGTGCCTGGAGTGTAGGGACAGGGGTTCGCGTGAACACTGAAGCTTTCTTT
D: .; J: TRBJ2-1; size: .; V: TRBV7-2; CDR3: CASSPDRRNEQFF; DNA: TGTGCCAGCAGCCCAGACAGGCGCAATGAGCAGTTCTTC
D: TRBD1; J: TRBJ1-2; size: .; V: TRBV5-4; CDR3: CASSSDGTAYGYTF; DNA: TGTGCCAGCAGTTCCGACGGGACAGCATATGGCTACACCTTC
D: .; J: TRBJ1-1; size: few; V: TRBV19; CDR3: CASSLNRYMNTEAFF; DNA: TGTGCCAGTAGTCTAAACAGGTACATGAACACTGAAGCTTTCTTT
D: TRBD2; J: TRBJ2-1; size: .; V: TRBV30; CDR3: CAWSGIGTSGVPYNEQFF; DNA: TGTGCCTGGAGTGGGATCGGGACTAGCGGGGTCCCCTACAATGAGCAGTTCTTC
D: .; J: TRBJ2-1; size: .; V: TRBV7-9; CDR3: CASSFGSGNEQFF; DNA: TGTGCCAGCAGCTTCGGGAGTGGCAATGAGCAGTTCTTC
D: TRBD2; J: TRBJ2-5; size: .; V: TRBV24-1; CDR3: CATSELAGGQETQYF; DNA: TGTGCCACCAGTGAACTAGCGGGGGGCCAAGAGACCCAGTACTTC
D: .; J: TRBJ1-3; size: .; V: TRBV9; CDR3: CASSPTGLGRAGNTIYF; DNA: TGTGCCAGCAGCCCGACAGGTTTGGGTCGCGCTGGAAACACCATATATTTT
D: .; J: TRBJ1-5; size: .; V: TRBV21-1; CDR3: CASSLKTWRVNQPQHF; DNA: TGTGCCAGCAGCTTGAAAACTTGGCGGGTCAATCAGCCCCAGCATTTT
D: .; J: TRBJ1-5; size: .; V: TRBV19; CDR3: CASSIGRSGNQPQHF; DNA: TGTGCCAGTAGTATAGGTCGGTCGGGGAATCAGCCCCAGCATTTT
D: TRBD1; J: TRBJ2-3; size: .; V: TRBV27; CDR3: CASSFRRGRADTQYF; DNA: TGTGCCAGCAGTTTCCGCAGGGGGCGCGCAGATACGCAGTATTTT
D: .; J: TRBJ1-2; size: .; V: TRBV6-5; CDR3: CASSYSGGGYTF; DNA: TGTGCCAGCAGTTACTCGGGGGGGGGCTACACCTTC
D: .; J: TRBJ1-1; size: .; V: TRBV19; CDR3: CASSSYTGNMNTEAFF; DNA: TGTGCCAGTAGTTCGTACACGGGGAACATGAACACTGAAGCTTTCTTT
D: TRBD2; J: TRBJ2-3; size: .; V: TRBV5-1; CDR3: CASSQSGGDPDTQYF; DNA: TGCGCCAGCAGCCAGAGCGGGGGGGACCCAGATACGCAGTATTTT
D: .; J: TRBJ2-3; size: .; V: TRBV18; CDR3: CASSPFRGKTSTDTQYF; DNA: TGTGCCAGCTCACCTTTTCGGGGAAAGACTAGCACAGATACGCAGTATTTT
D: .; J: TRBJ1-2; size: once; V: TRBV27; CDR3: CASSFSGANYGYTF; DNA: TGTGCCAGCAGTTTTTCGGGGGCTAACTATGGCTACACCTTC
D: .; J: TRBJ1-2; size: .; V: TRBV6-6; CDR3: CASSYYQGQEGYTF; DNA: TGTGCCAGCAGTTATTACCAGGGTCAAGAGGGCTACACCTTC
D: TRBD1; J: TRBJ1-5; size: few; V: TRBV6-6; CDR3: CASSSTGDARQPQHF; DNA: TGTGCCAGCAGTTCGACAGGGGACGCCAGACAGCCCCAGCATTTT
D: .; J: TRBJ1-2; size: .; V: TRBV7-6; CDR3: CASGPTTRGGYTF; DNA: TGTGCCAGCGGACCGACAACCCGAGGGGGCTACACCTTC
D: .; J: TRBJ1-4; size: .; V: TRBV2; CDR3: CASRQDLTGAGWFF; DNA: TGTGCCAGCAGACAAGACTTAACTGGCGCAGGGTGGTTTTTT
D: TRBD1; J: TRBJ2-3; size: .; V: TRBV15; CDR3: CATSRGPDRGRTGDTQYF; DNA: TGTGCCACCAGCAGAGGCCCAGACAGGGGCCGTACAGGAGATACGCAGTATTTT
D: .; J: TRBJ1-1; size: .; V: TRBV30; CDR3: CASMNTEAFF; DNA: TGTGCCTCAATGAACACTGAAGCTTTCTTT
D: .; J: TRBJ1-4; size: .; V: TRBV5-8; CDR3: CASSRGATNEKLFF; DNA: TGTGCCAGCAGCCGGGGTGCAACTAATGAAAAACTGTTTTTT
D: .; J: TRBJ2-2; size: .; V: TRBV14; CDR3: CASRFGGTGELFF; DNA: TGTGCCAGCCGGTTCGGGGGCACCGGGGAGCTGTTTTTT
D: TRBD1; J: TRBJ1-5; size: .; V: TRBV2; CDR3: CASSPGQGHNQPQHF; DNA: TGTGCCAGCAGTCCGGGACAGGGTCACAATCAGCCCCAGCATTTT